These 21 T cell receptor beta chains originate from one sample sequenced in a study of T cell responses to AZD1222 COVID-19 vaccine. The table came from immunoSEQ multiplex PCR; TCRdb's copy has only in-frame clones and leaves some out. The table has about 89,000 clones, 89% seen once. The source was peripheral blood, collected 28 days after the second AZD1222 dose. Source of these receptors: an adult who received the AZD1222 COVID-19 vaccine.

The genes are TRBV5-1 and TRBJ2-1, with 7 bases lining up with TRBD2. This CDR3 is built from 17 residues. Per the germline V gene, CDR1 is SGHRS and CDR2 is YFSETQ. Losses at the gene ends were 0 bases for V and 4 bases for J; bases not matched to a gene: 10. The CDR3 coding sequence is TGCGCCAGCAGCTTGGCCGTTCTGACTAGCTTTTACAATGAGCAGTTCTTC. Encoded protein: CASSLAVLTSFYNEQFF. Full variable domain (remainder filled in from reference TRBV5-1 and TRBJ2-1): KAGVTQTPRYLIKTRGQQVTLSCSPISGHRSVSWYQQTPGQGLQFLFEYFSETQRNKGNFPGRFSGRQFSNSRSEMNVSTLELGDSALYLCASSLAVLTSFYNEQFFGPGTRLTVL.

The rearrangement links TRBV5-1 to TRBJ2-4; D unresolved. V dropped 3 bases and J dropped 3 bases, with 16 bases sitting between them. The CDR3 is 16 residues long. Germline values: CDR1 SGHRS, CDR2 YFSETQ. The CDR3 loop reads CASSYPPEVGKNIQYF. CDR3 nucleotide sequence: TGCGCCAGCAGCTACCCACCCGAAGTGGGCAAAAACATTCAGTACTTC. The full variable domain, its missing parts supplied by reference TRBV5-1 and TRBJ2-4, is KAGVTQTPRYLIKTRGQQVTLSCSPISGHRSVSWYQQTPGQGLQFLFEYFSETQRNKGNFPGRFSGRQFSNSRSEMNVSTLELGDSALYLCASSYPPEVGKNIQYFGAGTRLSVL.

This rearrangement joins TRBV14 to TRBJ2-1; D might be TRBD2 (5 bases). With 0 bases removed from V and 7 bases from J, the gap between germline ends came to 10 bases. The germline V gene has CDR1 SGHDN and CDR2 FVKESK. The CDR3 contains 14 residues. The CDR3: CASSQDSRENEQFF. The CDR3 DNA follows: TGTGCCAGCAGCCAAGATTCGAGGGAGAATGAGCAGTTCTTC.

The chain is built from TRBV27 and TRBJ2-3; D unresolved. V gave up 2 bases and J gave up 3 bases, with 3 bases separating them. CDR1 is MNHEY, CDR2 SMNVEV, per germline (reference sequence). This CDR3 has 12 amino acids. Here the CDR3 reads CASSLGTDTQYF. The CDR3 DNA sequence: TGTGCCAGCAGTTTAGGAACAGATACGCAGTATTTT.

A single count supports this clone. The rearrangement uses TRBV10-3 and TRBJ1-1; D unclear. Trimming took off 2 bases at V and 1 base at J, with 8 bases between the two ends. The V gene's germline CDR1 is ENHRY and CDR2 SYGVKD. CDR3 length: 14 amino acids. The CDR3 sequence is CAISETEENTEAFF. CDR3 coding DNA: TGTGCCATCAGTGAGACAGAAGAGAACACTGAAGCTTTCTTT.

The gene calls are TRBV5-1 and TRBJ1-1; the match to TRBD1 covers 9 bases. Germline CDR1 reads SGHRS; CDR2 reads YFSETQ. The CDR3 totals 14 residues. Unmatched junction bases numbered 4, after V lost 0 bases and J lost 7 bases. The CDR3 coding sequence is TGCGCCAGCAGCTTGGGGACAGGGGTCGGTGAAGCTTTCTTT. It translates to CASSLGTGVGEAFF.

This clone occurred once. This chain joins TRBV7-2 and TRBJ1-6; D possibly corresponds to TRBD1 (5 bases). Germline V gives CDR1 SGHTA, CDR2 FQGNSA. Deletions cut 5 bases from V and 7 bases from J, with 9 bases between. The CDR3 length is 13 residues. This CDR3 reads CASSGGVNSPLHF. CDR3 nucleotides: TGTGCCAGCAGCGGAGGGGTAAATTCACCCCTCCACTTT.

Remarks on this clone: Other DNA sequences within the sample encode an identical CDR3. V usage is TRBV9 and J usage is TRBJ2-7; the D gene is possibly TRBD1 (5 bases). Germline values: CDR1 SGDLS, CDR2 YYNGEE. CDR3 length equals 12 residues. V lost 4 bases to trimming and J lost 4 bases, with 9 bases between them. CDR3 in DNA: TGTGCCAGCAGCCCTACAGGATACGAGCAGTACTTC. Translation gives CASSPTGYEQYF.

The chain has TRBV2 and TRBJ1-1; tentative D call: TRBD1 (5 bases). This CDR3 is 13 amino acids long. From germline, CDR1 is SNHLY and CDR2 FYNNEI. The germline V and J ends were trimmed by 4 bases and 1 base, with 7 bases remaining between them. The CDR3 sequence: CASSAQGNTEAFF. As DNA, the CDR3 is TGTGCCAGCAGTGCCCAGGGGAACACTGAAGCTTTCTTT.

V gene TRBV28 combines with J gene TRBJ2-7; 8 nucleotides line up with TRBD1. The CDR3 runs 14 residues. CDR1 MDHEN and CDR2 SYDVKM come from the germline V gene. V shed 6 bases, J shed 0 bases, and the junction held 4 bases outside the gene matches. The CDR3 loop is CASRTGGTSYEQYF. CDR3 nucleotide sequence: TGTGCCAGCAGAACAGGGGGGACCTCCTACGAGCAGTACTTC. Using reference TRBV28 and TRBJ2-7 for the parts outside the CDR3, the full variable domain is DVKVTQSSRYLVKRTGEKVFLECVQDMDHENMFWYRQDPGLGLRLIYFSYDVKMKEKGDIPEGYSVSREKKERFSLILESASTNQTSMYLCASRTGGTSYEQYFGPGTRLTVT.

The chain employs TRBV30 and TRBJ1-4; D is perhaps TRBD1 (5 bases). The CDR3 runs 14 residues. Germline CDR1 is GTSNPN and CDR2 is SVGIG (reference sequence). V lost 3 bases and J lost 3, with 11 bases in between. The CDR3: CAWRRWGPNEKLFF. The CDR3 DNA follows: TGTGCCTGGAGACGCTGGGGACCTAATGAAAAACTGTTTTTT.

The rearrangement links TRBV2 to TRBJ2-7; possibly TRBD2 for D (6 bases). The CDR3 is 12 amino acids. The germline V gene has CDR1 SNHLY and CDR2 FYNNEI. Trimming took 6 bases from V and 3 from J, leaving 9 bases between them. Here the CDR3 reads CASRGGGYEQYF. The DNA of the CDR3 is TGTGCCAGCAGGGGGGGAGGCTACGAGCAGTACTTC.

V is TRBV18 and J is TRBJ1-4; D might be TRBD1 (5 bases). CDR3 length: 14 amino acids. Trimming left V 6 bases short and J 4 bases short, with 12 bases between. CDR1 is KGHSH, CDR2 LQKENI, per germline. CDR3 loop: CASSPPDSNEKLFF. Here the CDR3 DNA reads TGTGCCAGCTCCCCTCCCGACAGTAATGAAAAACTGTTTTTT.

The chain joins TRBV7-9 to TRBJ1-1; a possible D gene is TRBD1 (5 bases). Germline V gives CDR1 SEHNR, CDR2 FQNEAQ (reference sequence). CDR3 size: 18 residues. The ends were cut back, 0 bases at V and 0 bases at J, with 17 bases in the middle. CDR3: CASSLALTGLTMNTEAFF. CDR3 sequence (DNA): TGTGCCAGCAGCTTAGCCCTTACAGGTTTAACTATGAACACTGAAGCTTTCTTT.

The chain couples TRBV5-4 to TRBJ1-2; D is unresolved. Looked up from germline, CDR1 is SGHNT and CDR2 is YYREEE (reference sequence). The CDR3 is 13 residues long. The V end was cut by 2 bases, the J end by 7 bases, with 12 bases between. CDR3 nucleotide sequence: TGTGCCAGCAGCTTTGAGGGTAGCGTTGGCTACACCTTC. Protein: CASSFEGSVGYTF.

This chain links TRBV28 with TRBJ1-1; 7 bases line up with TRBD1. Looked up from germline, CDR1 is MDHEN and CDR2 is SYDVKM. CDR3 length equals 17 residues. The J segment lost 1 base and the V segment lost 1 base, leaving 9 bases of the junction unmatched. The CDR3 sequence is CASSLYWDSMSNTEAFF. The CDR3 bases are TGTGCCAGCAGTTTATATTGGGACAGCATGTCGAACACTGAAGCTTTCTTT.

This chain connects TRBV2 to TRBJ1-2; D is uncertain. The CDR3 is made up of 14 amino acids. Germline-derived CDR1 and CDR2 are SNHLY and FYNNEI. V was pared by 3 bases and J by 8 bases, with 16 bases between. CDR3 DNA sequence: TGTGCCAGCAGTGACCGCCAGCTAAAAGGGGGCTACACCTTC. This sequence encodes CASSDRQLKGGYTF.

The chain recombines TRBV5-1 with TRBJ2-3; D remains ambiguous. CDR1 and CDR2 from the germline V gene are SGHRS and YFSETQ. V was cut by 1 base and J by 0 bases, with 6 bases left in between. CDR3 length: 14 amino acids. In DNA, the CDR3 is TGCGCCAGCAGCTTGACTAAGAGCACAGATACGCAGTATTTT. It codes for CASSLTKSTDTQYF. Supplemented by reference TRBV5-1 and TRBJ2-3, the full variable domain reads KAGVTQTPRYLIKTRGQQVTLSCSPISGHRSVSWYQQTPGQGLQFLFEYFSETQRNKGNFPGRFSGRQFSNSRSEMNVSTLELGDSALYLCASSLTKSTDTQYFGPGTRLTVL.

The chain employs TRBV20-1 and TRBJ2-7, with D hard to call. The CDR3 is made up of 11 amino acids. Trimming took 4 bases from V and 5 from J, leaving 9 bases between them. Germline CDR1 is DFQATT and CDR2 is SNEGSKA (reference sequence). CDR3 sequence (DNA): TGCAGTGCTACAGGTTATGACGAGCAGTACTTC. It encodes CSATGYDEQYF.

The chain is built from TRBV9 and TRBJ1-1; TRBD1 might be the D (5 bases). Germline CDR1 and CDR2: SGDLS and YYNGEE. The CDR3 is made up of 15 amino acids. V was cut by 0 bases and J by 1 base, with 10 bases left in between. The CDR3 sequence is CASSVDPGENTEAFF. The CDR3 coding sequence is TGTGCCAGCAGCGTAGATCCGGGGGAGAACACTGAAGCTTTCTTT.

V is TRBV7-9 and J is TRBJ1-1; D is undetermined. The germline V and J ends were trimmed by 1 base and 0 bases, with 9 bases remaining between them. The CDR3 is 15 residues long. The germline V gene encodes CDR1 SEHNR and CDR2 FQNEAQ (reference sequence). CDR3 sequence reads: CASSLGARMNTEAFF. CDR3 DNA sequence: TGTGCCAGCAGCTTAGGTGCCAGAATGAACACTGAAGCTTTCTTT.